The source of this TCR beta chain is a study of cytomegalovirus exposure and HLA in healthy donors. A word on this clone: What it binds is unknown.

Study-wide points: Cytomegalovirus status was reportedly diagnosed by the classifier with high specificity and sensitivity. Later, an analysis showed that TCR beta chains associated with HLA were more clonally expanded than others that were equally common.

60 Vbeta and 13 Jbeta primers were used in PCR. As originally analysed: A follow-up analysis tallied 73 million or so unique TCR beta chains, roughly 9.9 million shared. Profiling relied on immunoSEQ multiplex PCR, and the TCRdb table lists in-frame clones only, not all of them. Clone size and V and J calls were adopted from that table, with D and trimming inferred from the DNA. Seen here are some 130,000 clones, 70% to 80% observed once, and the top ten hold over 1.2%. In germline, CDR1 is MNHEY, CDR2 SMNVEV (reference sequence). V lost 10 bases, J lost 0 bases, and 16 bases lay in between. The CDR3 is made up of 15 amino acids.

This chain links TRBV27 with TRBJ1-3; D remains ambiguous. The clonotype originates from a female donor in good health and CMV-seronegative. Source material: PBMCs. CDR3 in amino acids: CATRTGDSSGNTIYF. The CDR3 bases are TGTGCCACCAGGACGGGAGATAGCTCTGGAAACACCATATATTTT.